This is a list of T cell receptor beta chains from one sample in a study of T cell responses to AZD1222 COVID-19 vaccine. Method: immunoSEQ multiplex PCR; TCRdb's copy keeps in-frame clones and lacks some. This sample carries approximately 300,000 clones, approximately 94% of them seen once, and the ten largest clones take approximately 0.52%. Material: peripheral blood, obtained 28 days after the second AZD1222 dose. The receptors were gathered from an adult who received the AZD1222 COVID-19 vaccine. CDR3s include the opening cysteine and the closing phenylalanine or tryptophan. D genes are given only for firm matches. The size entry is marked missing in some rows and otherwise reads once, few, many or a size class.

>TRBJ2-7|TRBD1|NA|TRBV27
CASSARTGRIPYEQYF
TGTGCCAGCAGTGCACGGACAGGGAGGATCCCCTACGAGCAGTACTTC
>TRBJ2-7|NA|once|TRBV5-5
CASSLEAITYEQYF
TGTGCCAGCAGCTTGGAGGCCATCACATACGAGCAGTACTTC
>TRBJ1-2|NA|NA|TRBV3-1/TRBV3-2
CASSPRPGYGYTF
TGTGCCAGCAGCCCCCGACCGGGCTATGGCTACACCTTC
>TRBJ2-7|NA|NA|TRBV5-1
CASSLGRGVQYEQYF
TGCGCCAGCAGCTTGGGGAGGGGGGTGCAGTACGAGCAGTACTTC
>TRBJ2-1|TRBD2|NA|TRBV7-9
CASSTGTSKFF
TGTGCCAGCAGCACCGGGACTAGCAAGTTCTTC
>TRBJ2-1|NA|NA|TRBV6-6
CATAAAGAHNEQFF
TGTGCCACCGCCGCGGCTGGGGCACACAATGAGCAGTTCTTC
>TRBJ2-5|NA|NA|TRBV12-3/TRBV12-4
CASSFTGETQYF
TGTGCCAGCAGTTTTACGGGGGAGACCCAGTACTTC
>TRBJ2-1|TRBD2|once|TRBV28
CASSPLAAGPYNEQFF
TGTGCCAGCAGTCCTCTAGCGGCGGGACCTTACAATGAGCAGTTCTTC
>TRBJ1-5|NA|once|TRBV10-3
CAIKGGVNQPQHF
TGTGCCATCAAAGGGGGGGTGAATCAGCCCCAGCATTTT
>TRBJ2-7|NA|NA|TRBV9
CASSASGGEQYF
TGTGCCAGCAGCGCTTCCGGGGGCGAGCAGTACTTC
>TRBJ2-5|TRBD1|NA|TRBV2
CASSGTGGLETQYF
TGTGCCAGCAGTGGAACAGGGGGTCTCGAGACCCAGTACTTC
>TRBJ2-7|TRBD1|NA|TRBV6-1
CASSATDRGGYEQYF
TGTGCCAGCAGTGCTACCGACAGGGGTGGGTACGAGCAGTACTTC
>TRBJ2-1|NA|NA|TRBV4-3
CASSRDLFVYEQFF
TGCGCCAGCAGTCGGGACTTGTTCGTTTATGAGCAGTTCTTC
>TRBJ1-2|NA|NA|TRBV13
CASSVEGGGYGYTF
TGTGCCAGCAGCGTCGAGGGAGGAGGGTATGGCTACACCTTC